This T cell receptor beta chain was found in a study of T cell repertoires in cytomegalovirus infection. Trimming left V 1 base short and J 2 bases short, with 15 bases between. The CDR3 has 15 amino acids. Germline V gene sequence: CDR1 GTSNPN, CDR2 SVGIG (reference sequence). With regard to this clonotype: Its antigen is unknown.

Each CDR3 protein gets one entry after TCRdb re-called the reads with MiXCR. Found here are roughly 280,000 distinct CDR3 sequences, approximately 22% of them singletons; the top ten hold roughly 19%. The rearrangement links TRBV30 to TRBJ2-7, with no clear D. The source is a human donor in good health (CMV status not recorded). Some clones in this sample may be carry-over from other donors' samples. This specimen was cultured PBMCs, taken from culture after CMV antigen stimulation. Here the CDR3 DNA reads TGTGCCTGGAGTGCACCCCCGGGCACCCCCTACGAGCAGTACTTC. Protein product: CAWSAPPGTPYEQYF.